This is a list of T cell receptor beta chains from one sample in a study of blood T cell repertoires in COVID-19. This table comes from immunoSEQ multiplex PCR, and its TCRdb copy is limited to in-frame clones, with some not included. The table shows fewer than 500,000 clones, with around 90% occurring only once. The sequencing input was PBMCs or T cells enriched from blood (not recorded which). All receptors derive from a woman younger than 30 with acute COVID-19. Both conserved end residues are part of each CDR3. A D gene is named only where the DNA matches it firmly. Rows may omit the clone size; those that give it use once, few, many or a size class.

size,V,D,J,CDR3,DNA
.,TRBV30,TRBD1,TRBJ1-4,CAWSVRDSPDEKLFF,TGTGCCTGGAGTGTGAGGGACAGCCCTGATGAAAAACTGTTTTTT
.,TRBV19,TRBD1,TRBJ1-6,CASSIGYRGNSPLHF,TGTGCCAGTAGTATAGGGTACAGGGGTAATTCACCCCTCCACTTT
.,TRBV7-9,.,TRBJ1-1,CASSLDGGLQAFF,TGTGCCAGCAGCTTAGATGGGGGACTTCAAGCTTTCTTT
.,TRBV5-1,.,TRBJ2-6,CASSFQSSGANVLTF,TGCGCCAGCAGCTTCCAGTCCTCTGGGGCCAACGTCCTGACTTTC
.,TRBV24-1,TRBD2,TRBJ2-1,CATNAAGGNYNEQFF,TGTGCCACCAACGCAGCGGGAGGGAATTACAATGAGCAGTTCTTC
.,TRBV14,.,TRBJ1-6,CASSRGLLYNSPLHF,TGTGCCAGCAGTCGCGGCCTCCTCTATAATTCACCCCTCCACTTT
.,TRBV6-2/TRBV6-3,TRBD1,TRBJ1-5,CASSSTGGPNQPQHF,TGTGCCAGCAGTTCGACAGGGGGCCCCAATCAGCCCCAGCATTTT
.,TRBV6-5,.,TRBJ1-6,CASKQSSYNSPLHF,TGTGCCAGTAAACAGAGCTCCTATAATTCACCCCTCCACTTT
.,TRBV11-2,.,TRBJ1-2,CASSPGTTGGYTF,TGTGCCAGCAGCCCCGGGACTACGGGGGGCTACACCTTC
.,TRBV13,TRBD2,TRBJ2-7,CASSLGVAGEPKEQYF,TGTGCCAGCAGCTTAGGAGTGGCGGGAGAGCCGAAAGAGCAGTACTTC
.,TRBV29-1,.,TRBJ1-2,CSVMGGEDYGYTF,TGCAGCGTCATGGGGGGGGAGGACTATGGCTACACCTTC
.,TRBV24-1,TRBD1,TRBJ2-2,CATSEPRQGDVAGELFF,TGTGCCACCAGTGAACCTCGACAGGGTGATGTGGCCGGGGAGCTGTTTTTT
.,TRBV9,.,TRBJ2-1,CASSGAPDYNEQFF,TGTGCCAGCAGCGGGGCGCCGGACTACAATGAGCAGTTCTTC
.,TRBV5-4,.,TRBJ1-4,CASSIIDGEKLFF,TGTGCCAGCAGCATAATAGATGGTGAGAAACTGTTTTTT
.,TRBV4-3,TRBD2,TRBJ2-7,CASSQDSGSLVEQYF,TGCGCCAGCAGCCAAGATAGCGGGAGTCTTGTCGAGCAGTACTTC
.,TRBV6-5,.,TRBJ1-4,CASSYSRGREEKLFF,TGTGCCAGCAGTTACTCTCGGGGGCGGGAGGAAAAACTGTTTTTT
.,TRBV10-1,.,TRBJ2-2,CASSHPGDTGELFF,TGCGCCAGCAGCCACCCCGGGGACACCGGGGAGCTGTTTTTT
few,TRBV12-5,.,TRBJ1-2,CASGLEGYYGYTF,TGTGCTAGTGGTTTGGAGGGGTACTATGGCTACACCTTC
.,TRBV29-1,.,TRBJ2-5,CSVTSRRRQETQYF,TGCAGCGTGACATCCAGACGCCGGCAAGAGACCCAGTACTTC
.,TRBV11-2,TRBD2,TRBJ2-7,CASSLKGLAGEQYF,TGTGCCAGCAGCTTAAAGGGACTAGCCGGGGAGCAGTACTTC
.,TRBV24-1,TRBD1,TRBJ2-5,CATSDPGGVETQYF,TGTGCCACCAGTGATCCAGGGGGTGTAGAGACCCAGTACTTC
.,TRBV27,TRBD1,TRBJ1-1,CASSFGTGMNTEAFF,TGTGCCAGCAGTTTTGGGACAGGAATGAACACTGAAGCTTTCTTT
.,TRBV6-6,TRBD2,TRBJ2-5,CASSYEGGEETQYF,TGTGCCAGCAGTTACGAGGGAGGGGAAGAGACCCAGTACTTC
.,TRBV5-4,.,TRBJ2-7,CASSLLVAAKVEQYF,TGTGCCAGCAGCCTCCTAGTAGCGGCCAAGGTCGAGCAGTACTTC
.,TRBV15,.,TRBJ1-4,CATSRTGRANEKLFF,TGTGCCACCAGCAGAACAGGGCGGGCTAATGAAAAACTGTTTTTT
.,TRBV7-9,TRBD2,TRBJ2-1,CASSLEGGRRSYNEQFF,TGTGCCAGCAGCTTAGAGGGCGGGAGAAGGTCCTACAATGAGCAGTTCTTC
.,TRBV10-3,.,TRBJ1-1,CAISKDILNTEAFF,TGTGCCATCAGTAAGGACATCTTGAACACTGAAGCTTTCTTT
.,TRBV7-9,.,TRBJ1-5,CASSLDSYNNQPQHF,TGTGCCAGCAGCTTAGACAGCTACAACAATCAGCCCCAGCATTTT
.,TRBV12-3/TRBV12-4,TRBD1,TRBJ2-1,CASSFDSRGHKFF,TGTGCCAGCAGTTTTGATTCAAGGGGGCATAAGTTCTTC
.,TRBV7-2,TRBD2,TRBJ2-1,CASSFGGSMDEQFF,TGTGCCAGCAGCTTCGGCGGGAGTATGGATGAGCAGTTCTTC
.,TRBV10-1,.,TRBJ2-3,CASMGDGPTDTQYF,TGCGCCAGCATGGGAGACGGCCCCACAGATACGCAGTATTTT
.,TRBV7-9,.,TRBJ1-3,CASSLSRDTIYF,TGTGCCAGCAGCTTATCTCGGGACACCATATATTTT
.,TRBV25-1,.,TRBJ2-1,CASSETGSSYNEQFF,TGTGCCAGCAGTGAAACGGGGAGCTCCTACAATGAGCAGTTCTTC
.,TRBV24-1,TRBD1,TRBJ1-5,CATATGGSVGNQPQHF,TGTGCCACCGCTACAGGGGGCTCGGTGGGCAATCAGCCCCAGCATTTT
.,TRBV11-1,TRBD1,TRBJ2-1,CASSIDRAEQFF,TGTGCCAGCAGCATCGACAGGGCTGAGCAGTTCTTC
.,TRBV28,TRBD1,TRBJ2-1,CASSLQGQGKFF,TGTGCCAGCAGTTTACAGGGACAGGGGAAGTTCTTC
.,TRBV24-1,.,TRBJ2-2,CATSDPGTGELFF,TGTGCCACCAGTGACCCCGGGACCGGGGAGCTGTTTTTT
.,TRBV7-2,.,TRBJ1-4,CASSLARDFMFLNEKLFF,TGTGCCAGCAGCTTGGCCCGAGACTTTATGTTTCTTAATGAAAAACTGTTTTTT
.,TRBV19,TRBD1,TRBJ1-1,CASRGRGLGNTEAFF,TGTGCCAGTAGGGGCAGGGGGCTTGGGAACACTGAAGCTTTCTTT
.,TRBV5-5,.,TRBJ1-3,CASSPSSGFGNTIYF,TGTGCCAGCAGCCCTTCCTCCGGGTTTGGAAACACCATATATTTT
once,TRBV25-1,.,TRBJ1-1,CASSEYASKNTEAFF,TGTGCCAGCAGTGAATACGCCTCTAAGAACACTGAAGCTTTCTTT
.,TRBV3-1/TRBV3-2,.,TRBJ1-1,CASSQRGHNTEAFF,TGTGCCAGCAGCCAAAGGGGCCACAACACTGAAGCTTTCTTT
.,TRBV7-2,TRBD1,TRBJ2-1,CASTIDRGQYNEQFF,TGTGCCAGCACCATCGACAGGGGGCAATACAATGAGCAGTTCTTC
.,TRBV27,.,TRBJ2-2,CASSPGLNTGELFF,TGTGCCAGCAGTCCGGGACTGAACACCGGGGAGCTGTTTTTT
.,TRBV9,TRBD1,TRBJ2-3,CASSRAGQGADTQYF,TGTGCCAGCAGCCGAGCGGGACAGGGAGCAGATACGCAGTATTTT